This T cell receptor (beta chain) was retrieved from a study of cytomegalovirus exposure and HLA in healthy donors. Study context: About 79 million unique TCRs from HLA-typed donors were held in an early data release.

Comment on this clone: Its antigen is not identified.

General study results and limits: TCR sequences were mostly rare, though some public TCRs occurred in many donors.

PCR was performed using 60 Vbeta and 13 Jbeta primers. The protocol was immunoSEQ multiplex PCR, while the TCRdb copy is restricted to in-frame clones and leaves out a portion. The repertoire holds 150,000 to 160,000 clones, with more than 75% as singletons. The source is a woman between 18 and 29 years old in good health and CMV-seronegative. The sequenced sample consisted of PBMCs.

For the CDR3, the DNA is TGTGCCAGCAGCTCCCCTACGGGCGAGCAGTACTTC. This sequence encodes CASSSPTGEQYF. V and J are TRBV14 and TRBJ2-7; D gene ambiguous. The CDR3 consists of 12 residues. Germline lookup yields CDR1 SGHDN and CDR2 FVKESK. With 5 bases removed from V and 6 bases from J, the gap between germline ends came to 11 bases.